The T cell receptor (beta chain) described here comes from a study of T cell responses to AZD1222 COVID-19 vaccine (dated by TCRdb to the early 2020s). Context from the whole study: A total of 240 or so trial participants underwent TCR sequencing, of whom 207 had received two doses of AZD1222 and some 25 had received two doses of the MenACWY control vaccine. Enrollment into the trials was organized by age into subgroups of 18-55, 56-69 and 70-plus years, and those subgroups contained about 160, 30 and 59 TCR-sequenced participants, respectively. What the research found in general, with its limitations: In the small 56-69-year group, the increase in depth fell short of significance, most likely because of low power. CD4 TCRs associated with the vaccine covered the entire spike protein, and the dominant responses were in regions 160-218 and 743-854. Only five or six AZD1222 recipients were SARS-CoV-2 seropositive at baseline, limiting conclusions about previously exposed vaccinees. A significant rise in spike-specific TCR breadth and depth was observed after two AZD1222 doses relative to day 0 and relative to MenACWY recipients. Participants were mostly white British and included more females than males, and it was suggested by the authors that clonal diversity may have been underestimated. Nearly half of unique spike-specific TCRs reportedly recognized epitopes outside regions mutated in the B.1.351 and B.1.1.7 variants. Because no day 14 peak-response samples were available, the repertoires could be characterized only after the peak T cell response.

The time point label corresponds to: about 28 days (+/-7) after the second vaccine dose. The sample's treatment or condition label, decoded: meningococcal conjugate vaccine given as trial control. Vaccinee samples were obtained from the UK trials COV001 and COV002, which included a single-blind randomized controlled phase 2/3 trial of AZD1222 (ChAdOx1 nCoV-19) in healthy adults. For TCRbeta chain sequencing, PBMC samples were collected from trial participants at day 0 and at day 28 after the second dose. On this clone: It lacks a known antigen. Base qualities are not at hand, and no much larger clone is one base apart.

The CDR3 regions of human TCRbeta chains were analyzed by immunosequencing. As for the original processing: TCRs in the repertoires were matched against a reference library of SARS-CoV-2-specific TCRs that had been generated with the MIRA antigen-specificity platform. Breadth meant the fraction of unique TCRs that were SARS-CoV-2-associated, whereas depth meant the fraction of total T cells that were SARS-CoV-2-associated. Each spike-specific TCR was assigned to its reactive spike region and to a CD4 or CD8 class using the MIRA data. Log10-transformed breadth and depth values were compared by one-way ANOVA with Sidak's multiple comparisons tests. The clones in this table, taken by TCRdb from immuneACCESS, are in-frame only. Not every clone is retained; where verified, under half of the shortfall comes from an unresolved V gene, and the cause of the rest is unknown. D and trimming were read from the DNA, whereas the V and J calls and clone size are those reported in that table. This sample has over 130,000 clones in its table, and more than 80% of those were observed once. About 7.5% of the sample comes from the top ten.

This TCR was sampled from an adult who received the MenACWY meningococcal vaccine as a control. The sample here was peripheral blood, taken 28 days after the second dose of the MenACWY control vaccine.

In nucleotide form, the sequence is TGTGCCAGCAGTTACCAAGCGGGGTCCTACAATGAGCAGTTCTTC. This encodes CASSYQAGSYNEQFF. Recombination linked TRBV6-6 to TRBJ2-1; TRBD2 aligns with 7 central bases. Compared with germline, V lacks 2 bases and J lacks 1 base; bases without a gene match: 2. The CDR3 starts with the cysteine, ends with the phenylalanine, and has 15 residues. The retained sequence is limited to the CDR3, 45 bases, with the frame set at the first base. Per the germline V gene (reference sequence), MNHNY is the CDR1 and SVGAGI is the CDR2.